Presented here are 26 T cell receptor beta chains from one specimen sequenced in a study of CD8 T cells in Susac syndrome. The RNA input was about 0.45 to 1 ug, and it was reverse transcribed with random hexamers. Each CDR3 protein gets one entry after TCRdb re-called the immunoSEQ multiplex PCR reads with MiXCR. The sample lists around 170,000 distinct CDR3 sequences, more than 95% seen once, with around 0.12% in the top ten. The sample taken for sequencing was CD4+ T cells from PBMCs. Receptors originate from a human donor with Susac syndrome.

The V and J genes are TRBV6-1 and TRBJ2-1; the match to TRBD2 covers 10 bases. The trim removed 4 bases at V and 7 bases at J, leaving 7 bases unmatched. In germline, CDR1 is MNHNS, CDR2 SASEGT. The CDR3 is 15 residues long. Here the CDR3 reads CASSGGSGRRNEQFF. The CDR3 DNA reads TGTGCCAGCAGTGGAGGTAGCGGGAGGCGGAATGAGCAGTTCTTC.

The chain uses TRBV7-9 and TRBJ1-2; D is unresolved. Per the germline V gene, CDR1 is SEHNR and CDR2 is FQNEAQ (reference sequence). V gave up 1 base and J gave up 5 bases, with 17 bases separating them. This CDR3 spans 16 amino acids. The CDR3 loop reads CASSLDSSYGHYGYTF. The DNA for the CDR3 is TGTGCCAGCAGCTTAGACTCAAGCTACGGTCATTATGGCTACACCTTC.

The rearrangement uses TRBV30 and TRBJ2-5, with D uncertain. Germline V CDR1 and CDR2: GTSNPN, SVGIG (reference sequence). V was trimmed by 4 bases and J by 1 base, leaving 7 bases between them. CDR3 length: 12 amino acids. CDR3 residues: CAWKPVQETQYF. The CDR3 DNA reads as TGTGCCTGGAAACCAGTCCAAGAGACCCAGTACTTC.

This chain links TRBV11-1 with TRBJ2-1; D not certain. The V end was cut by 1 base, the J end by 0 bases, with 4 bases between. Germline V gene lookup returns CDR1 SGHAT and CDR2 FQDESV (reference sequence). The CDR3 length is 14 residues. The CDR3 nucleotides read TGTGCCAGCAGCTTAGAGACCTCCTACAATGAGCAGTTCTTC. Its protein is CASSLETSYNEQFF.

The DNA of the CDR3 is TGCAGCGTTGTGTCCCCCCGGGACAACTATGGCTACACCTTC. This codes for CSVVSPRDNYGYTF. This chain links TRBV29-1 with TRBJ1-2; weak D call: TRBD1 (5 bases). Trimming shortened V by 4 bases and J by 2 bases, and 14 bases separated the two germline ends. The germline CDR1 and CDR2 sequences are SQVTM and ANQGSEA. This CDR3 is built from 14 residues.

The V gene is TRBV2, the J gene TRBJ2-2, with D perhaps TRBD2 (6 bases). CDR1 is SNHLY and CDR2 is FYNNEI in the germline V gene. V was shortened by 6 bases and J by 1 base, with 9 bases between the two germline ends. The CDR3 runs 14 residues. The CDR3 loop reads CASSEGLNTGELFF. The DNA for the CDR3 is TGTGCCAGCAGCGAGGGACTGAACACCGGGGAGCTGTTTTTT.

The chain employs TRBV4-3 and TRBJ1-4; D uncertain. From germline, CDR1 is LGHNA and CDR2 YSLEER. This CDR3 is 15 amino acids long. Between the trimmed V and J ends, which lost 0 bases and 0 bases, there was a span of 5 bases. CDR3 DNA sequence: TGCGCCAGCAGCCAAGATCGGACAACTAATGAAAAACTGTTTTTT. Protein: CASSQDRTTNEKLFF.

This sequence joins TRBV29-1 and TRBJ1-1, with 10 positions matching TRBD1. This CDR3 spans 16 amino acids. The J segment lost 1 base and the V segment lost 7 bases, leaving 12 bases of the junction unmatched. Per germline, CDR1 SQVTM and CDR2 ANQGSEA. CDR3 in amino acids: CSARRSGTGANTEAFF. The CDR3 nucleotides read TGCAGCGCCCGGAGGTCTGGGACAGGGGCGAACACTGAAGCTTTCTTT.

The chain combines TRBV30 with TRBJ2-7; 9 bases are shared with TRBD1. Germline V lookup: CDR1 GTSNPN, CDR2 SVGIG (reference sequence). The CDR3 length is 14 residues. The V gene end was trimmed by 2 bases and the J gene end by 1 base; junction bases not matched to a gene: 3. The CDR3 DNA follows: TGTGCCTGGAGTACGGGGACAGGGTCCTACGAGCAGTACTTC. Its translation is CAWSTGTGSYEQYF.

The V call is TRBV4-2, the J call TRBJ1-5; D is undetermined. Between the trimmed V and J ends, which lost 0 bases and 7 bases, there was a span of 13 bases. This CDR3 spans 15 amino acids. Per germline, CDR1 LGHNA and CDR2 YNFKEQ. The CDR3 DNA reads as TGTGCCAGCAGCCAAGAATTGATGGGCGGACAGCCCCAGCATTTT. Protein: CASSQELMGGQPQHF.

V usage is TRBV28 and J usage is TRBJ2-5; 11 bases agree with TRBD2. The trim removed 5 bases at V and 5 bases at J, leaving 10 bases unmatched. CDR1 is MDHEN and CDR2 is SYDVKM in the germline V gene. The CDR3 length is 16 residues. The CDR3 loop is CASSLAGGTLSETQYF. The CDR3 nucleotides read TGTGCCAGCAGTCTAGCGGGGGGCACTCTCTCGGAGACCCAGTACTTC.

The chain combines TRBV7-9 with TRBJ1-5, with TRBD1 matching over 7 bases. Germline assignment: CDR1 SEHNR and CDR2 FQNEAQ (reference sequence). This CDR3 is 12 amino acids long. The J segment lost 11 bases and the V segment lost 3 bases, leaving 4 bases of the junction unmatched. Written as DNA, the CDR3 is TGTGCCAGCAGCTTGGACGACAGGGCCCAGCATTTT. It is translated as CASSLDDRAQHF. Using reference TRBV7-9 and TRBJ1-5 for the parts outside the CDR3, the full variable domain is DTGVSQNPRHKITKRGQNVTFRCDPISEHNRLYWYRQTLGQGPEFLTYFQNEAQLEKSRLLSDRFSAERPKGSFSTLEIQRTEQGDSAMYLCASSLDDRAQHFGDGTRLSIL.

This clonotype is a singleton in its sample. The rearrangement links TRBV2 to TRBJ2-2; 8 bases map to TRBD1. The V gene's germline CDR1 is SNHLY and CDR2 FYNNEI. This CDR3 is 15 amino acids long. J lost 10 bases, V lost 2 bases, and 9 bases had no gene match. CDR3 region: CASSEMDREPEELFF. CDR3 DNA: TGTGCCAGCAGTGAAATGGACAGGGAGCCCGAGGAGCTGTTTTTT.

This clonotype occurred a few times. J is TRBJ2-2 and V is TRBV19; D may be TRBD2 (5 bases). The CDR3 sequence is 12 residues long. Germline CDR1 reads LNHDA; CDR2 reads SQIVND (reference sequence). With 2 bases removed from V and 8 bases from J, the gap between germline ends came to 6 bases. The CDR3, as DNA: TGTGCCAGTAGTATAAGGGAGGGGGAGCTGTTTTTT. As protein: CASSIREGELFF.

This clonotype was detected only once. The rearrangement uses TRBV7-2 and TRBJ1-2, with a weak D call TRBD1 (6 bases). The CDR3 length is 14 residues. In germline, CDR1 is SGHTA, CDR2 FQGNSA. V lost 6 bases and J lost 5, with 16 bases in between. CDR3 nucleotide sequence: TGTGCCAGCAGAAGCAGGGGAATGGAATATGGCTACACCTTC. It specifies CASRSRGMEYGYTF.

This sequence joins TRBV18 and TRBJ1-1, with D perhaps matching TRBD1 (6 bases). V was pared by 1 base and J by 1 base, with 10 bases between. Germline V gene data show CDR1 as KGHSH and CDR2 as LQKENI. The CDR3 length is 15 residues. This CDR3 reads CASSPREQGNTEAFF. The CDR3 nucleotides read TGTGCCAGCTCACCACGGGAACAGGGGAACACTGAAGCTTTCTTT.

This clonotype was recorded once. The chain recombines TRBV25-1 with TRBJ2-7; the D is unclear. V lost 0 bases and J 0 bases, leaving 3 bases between the germline ends. The CDR3 totals 13 residues. Germline-derived CDR1 and CDR2 are MGHDK and SYGVNS. The CDR3 here is CASSEYRSYEQYF. CDR3 sequence (DNA): TGTGCCAGCAGTGAATACCGCTCCTACGAGCAGTACTTC.

This chain uses TRBV30 with TRBJ1-1; 7 bases fit TRBD1. CDR1 and CDR2 from the germline V gene are GTSNPN and SVGIG (reference sequence). Trimming removed 2 bases from V and 4 bases from J; junction bases left unmatched: 10. The CDR3 is made up of 15 amino acids. The CDR3 DNA sequence: TGTGCCTGGAGTTTTAGGGGGCGCGGGGTCACTGAAGCTTTCTTT. Translation: CAWSFRGRGVTEAFF.

The chain uses TRBV30 and TRBJ1-1; D is possibly TRBD1 (6 bases). The germline gives CDR1 GTSNPN, CDR2 SVGIG (reference sequence). The CDR3 is made up of 13 amino acids. With 4 bases removed from V and 1 base from J, the gap between germline ends came to 10 bases. The chain's CDR3 is CAWKVQGNTEAFF. CDR3 coding DNA: TGTGCCTGGAAGGTACAGGGGAACACTGAAGCTTTCTTT.

V usage is TRBV3-1 and J usage is TRBJ1-2, with a tentative D call TRBD1 (5 bases). CDR3 size: 16 residues. Trimming removed 3 bases from V and 3 bases from J, with 17 bases in between. Germline V gives CDR1 LGHDT, CDR2 YNNKEL (reference sequence). DNA for the CDR3: TGTGCCAGCAGCCAGCAGCCTCCACAGGAGGACTATGGCTACACCTTC. This encodes CASSQQPPQEDYGYTF.

The J gene is TRBJ2-7, the V gene TRBV28, with D possibly TRBD2 on 5 matching bases. Germline V gene data show CDR1 as MDHEN and CDR2 as SYDVKM. Trimming stripped 4 bases from V and 1 base from J, with 11 bases between. There are 14 residues in the CDR3. The CDR3 DNA sequence: TGTGCCAGCAGTTCGCCAGGAGGTTCCTACGAGCAGTACTTC. Protein sequence: CASSSPGGSYEQYF.

The chain joins TRBV5-1 to TRBJ2-1; 15 bases are shared with TRBD2. Germline CDR1 reads SGHRS; CDR2 reads YFSETQ. V was clipped by 4 bases and J by 8 bases; unmatched bases: 7. The CDR3 runs to 16 residues. This CDR3 reads CASSIGLAGGGDEQFF. The CDR3 bases are TGCGCCAGCAGCATAGGACTAGCGGGAGGGGGCGATGAGCAGTTCTTC.

The rearrangement links TRBV29-1 to TRBJ1-5; D perhaps matches TRBD1 (6 bases). V lost 6 bases to trimming and J lost 0 bases, with 12 bases between them. The CDR3 totals 14 residues. The germline V gene has CDR1 SQVTM and CDR2 ANQGSEA. The DNA of the CDR3 is TGCAGCGTCGGGACACGAAATAGCAATCAGCCCCAGCATTTT. It is translated as CSVGTRNSNQPQHF.

V usage is TRBV5-1 and J usage is TRBJ2-1, with TRBD1 matching 10 bases. Germline loops: CDR1 SGHRS, CDR2 YFSETQ. V lost 0 bases to trimming and J lost 5 bases; unmatched junction nucleotides: 5. The CDR3 consists of 16 residues. The CDR3 coding sequence is TGCGCCAGCAGCTTGGCCGGGACAGGGGTTCACAATGAGCAGTTCTTC. Protein product: CASSLAGTGVHNEQFF.

The V gene is TRBV20-1, the J gene TRBJ2-2; 8 bases map to TRBD2. Germline loops: CDR1 DFQATT, CDR2 SNEGSKA (reference sequence). V was pared by 6 bases and J by 8 bases, with 17 bases of the junction left unmatched. CDR3 length: 16 residues. The CDR3 loop is CSADSGGRTLPGELFF. CDR3 coding DNA: TGCAGTGCCGATTCGGGGGGGAGAACCCTCCCTGGGGAGCTGTTTTTT.

V and J are TRBV10-3 and TRBJ1-2; D not resolved. Germline V CDR1 and CDR2: ENHRY, SYGVKD. V lost 4 bases and J lost 0, with 9 bases in between. The CDR3 has 14 residues. The CDR3 bases are TGTGCCATCAGTGGCGACATTACTAACTATGGCTACACCTTC. Translating gives CAISGDITNYGYTF.